The 7 T cell receptor beta chains presented below share a single source sample, sequenced in a study of monozygotic twins with inflammatory bowel disease. For each CDR3 protein, TCRdb gives one entry from its re-call of the 5' RACE reads, without DNA. The sample's table shows 420,000 or so distinct CDR3 sequences. Input material: blood. The receptors were gathered from a human donor with ulcerative colitis or Crohn's disease, or a healthy co-twin of an affected twin (not recorded which).

The rearrangement uses TRBV20-1 and TRBJ2-7. This CDR3 region has 14 residues. Per the germline V gene, CDR1 is DFQATT and CDR2 is SNEGSKA (reference sequence). The CDR3 protein is CSAQKRVSDYEQYF.

The chain uses TRBV28 and TRBJ2-4; checking the TCRdb D call of TRBD2 is not possible without DNA. The CDR3 runs to 16 residues. CDR1 is MDHEN and CDR2 is SYDVKM in the germline V gene. CDR3 in amino acids: CASSPPGLGTKNIQYF.

The J gene is TRBJ1-3, the V gene TRBV7-2; TCRdb names TRBD1, which stays unverified in the absence of DNA. The CDR3 has 16 amino acids. Germline values: CDR1 SGHTA, CDR2 FQGNSA. The CDR3 reads CASSRGHGRSGNTIYF.

The rearrangement links TRBV4-3 to TRBJ1-2. CDR1 is LGHNA and CDR2 is YSLEER in the germline V gene. The CDR3 is made up of 15 amino acids. The chain's CDR3 is CASSQDGQSFYGYTF.

The J gene is TRBJ2-2, the V gene TRBV3-1; without DNA, the TCRdb call of TRBD2 cannot be checked. This CDR3 has 17 residues. From germline, CDR1 is LGHDT and CDR2 YNNKEL (reference sequence). The CDR3 region is CASSQASAGTTGGELFF.

The V gene is TRBV3-1, the J gene TRBJ2-7. Per germline, CDR1 LGHDT and CDR2 YNNKEL (reference sequence). CDR3 length equals 14 residues. CDR3 loop: CASSQSLLSYEQYF.

V and J are TRBV4-3 and TRBJ2-1; TCRdb's D call, TRBD1, is unchecked because there is no DNA. This CDR3 region has 14 residues. CDR1 and CDR2 (germline): LGHNA, YSLEER. The CDR3 sequence: CASSQEFRVYEQFF.